Listed here are 5 T cell receptor beta chains from one sample, sequenced in a study of blood T cell repertoires in COVID-19. Assay used: immunoSEQ multiplex PCR; TCRdb lists only in-frame clones, some missing. The sample yields around 230,000 clones, approximately 88% seen once. The specimen sequenced was peripheral blood. The receptor set was obtained from a man in his forties or fifties with acute or convalescent COVID-19.

This clone was counted only a few times. CDR3 region: CASSLGGLAGDEQYF. CDR3 DNA sequence: TGTGCCAGCAGCTTAGGGGGACTAGCGGGAGACGAGCAGTACTTC. V usage is TRBV7-3 and J usage is TRBJ2-7, with 14 nucleotides matching TRBD2. The CDR3 covers 15 residues. From germline, CDR1 is SGHTA and CDR2 FQGTGA. J was trimmed by 5 bases and V by 2 bases; bases with no gene match: 2. Full variable domain (outside the CDR3, taken from reference TRBV7-3 and TRBJ2-7): GAGVSQTPSNKVTEKGKYVELRCDPISGHTALYWYRQSLGQGPEFLIYFQGTGAADDSGLPNDRFFAVRPEGSVSTLKIQRTERGDSAVYLCASSLGGLAGDEQYFGPGTRLTVT.

The chain recombines TRBV29-1 with TRBJ2-5, with TRBD1 identical over 12 bases. The CDR3 is made up of 13 amino acids. Per the germline V gene, CDR1 is SQVTM and CDR2 is ANQGSEA. J gave up 5 bases and V 7 bases, and 5 bases lay outside the gene matches. Here the CDR3 DNA reads TGCAGCGGGGACAGGGGGCAAGGGGAGACCCAGTACTTC. Its translation: CSGDRGQGETQYF.

The genes are TRBV2 and TRBJ2-7; no clear D gene. Trimming pared 3 bases from V and 6 bases from J, leaving 9 bases between. This CDR3 comprises 12 residues. Germline values: CDR1 SNHLY, CDR2 FYNNEI. CDR3 protein: CASSDQAPEQYF. The CDR3 DNA reads as TGTGCCAGCAGTGATCAAGCACCCGAGCAGTACTTC.

This clone was counted between two and nine times. The sample holds other DNA sequences that translate to the same CDR3. This chain joins TRBV3-1 (or the pseudogene TRBV3-2) and TRBJ1-3, with D uncertain. Germline V gives CDR1 LGHDT, CDR2 YNNKEL (reference sequence). Trimming took off 1 base at V and 4 bases at J, with 8 bases between the two ends. The CDR3 contains 14 residues. The CDR3 loop is CASSQGGRGNTIYF. The CDR3 DNA follows: TGTGCCAGCAGCCAAGGTGGCCGAGGAAACACCATATATTTT.

The chain carries TRBV5-1 and TRBJ1-1, with no clear D. V was trimmed by 1 base and J by 4 bases, leaving 14 bases between them. In germline, CDR1 is SGHRS, CDR2 YFSETQ. The CDR3 runs to 15 residues. CDR3: CASSLITTRGTEAFF. For the CDR3, the DNA is TGCGCCAGCAGCTTGATCACAACTAGAGGCACTGAAGCTTTCTTT.